The TCR beta chain described here comes from a study of T cells in Graves' hyperthyroidism and ophthalmopathy. Study-wide findings and caveats: Before onset, by a median of around six months, the model predicted ophthalmopathy. Blood also held most thyroid clonotypes expanded beyond 0.001.

This clonotype appeared many times. Its specificity is not known. The CDR3 spans 13 residues. Germline V gene data show CDR1 as MNHEY and CDR2 as SVGEGT. V dropped 2 bases and J dropped 2 bases, with 4 bases sitting between them. Authors of the study amplified TCR beta CDR3 regions from RNA transcripts. Carried out on the TCR CDR3, a first-round RT-PCR used the HTBI primer set. A single record per CDR3 protein comes from TCRdb applying MiXCR to the multiplex PCR reads. This sample carries around 340,000 distinct CDR3 sequences, about 20% of them seen once, and the ten largest clones take 49%. The sequenced sample consisted of blood. This sequence originates from a woman between 50 and 59 years old with Graves' hyperthyroidism. The genes are TRBV6-2 or TRBV6-3 and TRBJ1-5; no firm D call. CDR3 residues: CASSYRGNQPQHF. The CDR3 DNA reads TGTGCCAGCAGTTACAGGGGCAATCAGCCCCAGCATTTT.